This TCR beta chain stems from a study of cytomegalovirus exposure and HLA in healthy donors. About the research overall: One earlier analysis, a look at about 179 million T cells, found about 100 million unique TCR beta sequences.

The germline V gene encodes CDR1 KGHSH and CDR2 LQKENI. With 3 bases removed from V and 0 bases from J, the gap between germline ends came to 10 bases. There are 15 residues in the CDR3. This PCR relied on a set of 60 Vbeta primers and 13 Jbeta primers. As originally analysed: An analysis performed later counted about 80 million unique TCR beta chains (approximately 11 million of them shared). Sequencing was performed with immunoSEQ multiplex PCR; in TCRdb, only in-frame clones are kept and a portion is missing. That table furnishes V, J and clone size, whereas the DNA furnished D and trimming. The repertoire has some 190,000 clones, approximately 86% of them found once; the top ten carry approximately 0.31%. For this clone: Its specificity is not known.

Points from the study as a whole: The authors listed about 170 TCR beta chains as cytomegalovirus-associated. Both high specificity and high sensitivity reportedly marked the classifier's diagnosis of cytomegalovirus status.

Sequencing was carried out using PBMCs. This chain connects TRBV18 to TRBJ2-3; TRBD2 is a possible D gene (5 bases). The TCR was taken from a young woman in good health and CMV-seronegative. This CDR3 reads CASSPPAGSTDTQYF. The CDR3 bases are TGTGCCAGCTCACCTCCGGCGGGTAGCACAGATACGCAGTATTTT.